The next 22 T cell receptor beta chains were all read from a single sample in a study of blood T cell repertoires in COVID-19. Some clones are missing from TCRdb's copy, which holds only in-frame ones; the method was immunoSEQ multiplex PCR. In the table there are about 170,000 clones, roughly four fifths of which are singletons. Sequenced material: peripheral blood. The origin of the receptors is a woman older than 75 with COVID-19, enrolled during active disease.

Worth noting for this clone: A read error may account for a junction end that differs from germline. The chain's CDR3 is CAWSETTGDRDVEHRGAVF. The CDR3, as DNA: TGTGCCTGGAGTGAGACTACCGGCGACAGGGACGTCGAACACCGGGGAGCTGTTTTT. The rearrangement uses TRBV30 and TRBJ2-2; 7 nucleotides line up with TRBD1. This CDR3 spans 19 amino acids. CDR1 GTSNPN and CDR2 SVGIG come from the germline V gene (reference sequence).

The V call is TRBV7-9, the J call TRBJ2-3; a possible D gene is TRBD2 (5 bases). There are 17 residues in the CDR3. Germline V CDR1 and CDR2: SEHNR, FQNEAQ (reference sequence). V lost 4 bases and J lost 3, with 20 bases in between. CDR3 sequence (DNA): TGTGCCAGCAGCTCCACCGACTTTGCGGAGGCAACAGATACGCAGTATTTT. Its translation is CASSSTDFAEATDTQYF.

The genes are TRBV5-1 and TRBJ2-5; 9 positions agree with TRBD2. V gave up 3 bases and J gave up 2 bases; unmatched junction bases: 5. The CDR3 spans 15 residues. Germline CDR1 SGHRS, CDR2 YFSETQ. In nucleotides, the CDR3 is TGCGCCAGCAGCTGGGCGCTAGCGGGGCAAGAGACCCAGTACTTC. The encoded protein is CASSWALAGQETQYF.

The chain has TRBV29-1 and TRBJ1-5; D is ambiguous. V was cut by 4 bases and J by 7 bases, with 26 bases left in between. The length of the CDR3 is 17 residues. CDR1 and CDR2 from the germline V gene are SQVTM and ANQGSEA. Written as DNA, the CDR3 is TGCAGCGTTGCCACGTCGTCGGGAGTCGGGAGGGTACAGCCCCAGCATTTT. Its translation: CSVATSSGVGRVQPQHF.

CDR3: CASSELGPGGTGELFF. The CDR3 DNA reads TGTGCCAGCAGTGAACTGGGTCCCGGGGGGACCGGGGAGCTGTTTTTT. This chain connects TRBV6-4 to TRBJ2-2; 7 bases agree with TRBD2. Germline values: CDR1 MRHNA, CDR2 SNTAGT. V lost 3 bases, J lost 5 bases, and 9 bases stayed unmatched. CDR3 length: 16 amino acids.

This clone has a handful of counts. The chain joins TRBV30 to TRBJ1-4; maybe TRBD1 (6 bases). Deletions cut 0 bases from V and 6 bases from J, with 11 bases between. This CDR3 spans 14 amino acids. From germline, CDR1 is GTSNPN and CDR2 SVGIG (reference sequence). CDR3 coding DNA: TGTGCCTGGAGTGTAGGGGGGGGTGATGAAAAACTGTTTTTT. It yields the protein CAWSVGGGDEKLFF.

The gene calls are TRBV29-1 and TRBJ2-5; weak D call: TRBD1 (6 bases). V was trimmed by 6 bases and J by 2 bases, leaving 16 bases between them. The CDR3 consists of 14 residues. Germline-derived CDR1 and CDR2 are SQVTM and ANQGSEA. The CDR3 is CSVAVRDTQETQYF. DNA of the CDR3: TGCAGCGTGGCCGTCCGGGACACACAAGAGACCCAGTACTTC.

The chain couples TRBV15 to TRBJ1-2, with 11 positions matching TRBD1. The CDR3 length is 16 residues. J lost 8 bases, V lost 5 bases, and 13 bases had no gene match. The germline gives CDR1 LNHNV, CDR2 YYDKDF (reference sequence). The CDR3 protein is CATSGSRGQGVGGYTF. DNA of the CDR3: TGTGCCACCAGCGGGAGCAGGGGACAGGGGGTAGGGGGCTACACCTTC.

The chain recombines TRBV4-3 with TRBJ1-2; D may be TRBD1 (6 bases). The CDR3 consists of 15 residues. Germline-derived CDR1 and CDR2 are LGHNA and YSLEER. Trimming shortened V by 0 bases and J by 7 bases, and 15 bases separated the two germline ends. The CDR3 region is CASSQDLTGAGGYTF. CDR3 nucleotide sequence: TGCGCCAGCAGCCAAGACTTGACAGGCGCGGGTGGCTACACCTTC.

The genes are TRBV29-1 and TRBJ1-1, with 10 bases lining up with TRBD1. Germline V gives CDR1 SQVTM, CDR2 ANQGSEA. With 6 bases clipped from V and 2 bases from J, the junction kept 12 bases outside the gene matches. There are 16 residues in the CDR3. The CDR3 region has the DNA TGCAGCGTGTGGGGTGGGACAGGGGCCGCAAACACTGAAGCTTTCTTT. Amino acids: CSVWGGTGAANTEAFF.

The gene calls are TRBV24-1 and TRBJ2-2; D perhaps matches TRBD2 (5 bases). With 11 bases removed from V and 11 bases from J, the gap between germline ends came to 17 bases. The length of the CDR3 is 12 residues. Germline V CDR1 and CDR2: KGHDR, SFDVKD. The CDR3 DNA follows: TGTGCCAAAACTCCCTTGCCGGGAGAGCTGTTTTTT. It specifies CAKTPLPGELFF.

The gene calls are TRBV9 and TRBJ2-7, with 10 bases lining up with TRBD1. Germline values: CDR1 SGDLS, CDR2 YYNGEE. This CDR3 spans 14 amino acids. J lost 4 bases, V lost 3 bases, and 4 bases had no gene match. CDR3: CASSGQGAGYEQYF. CDR3 coding DNA: TGTGCCAGCAGCGGACAGGGGGCGGGTTACGAGCAGTACTTC.

This chain joins TRBV3-1 (or the pseudogene TRBV3-2) and TRBJ2-5; D is uncertain. The V end was cut by 1 base, the J end by 4 bases, with 13 bases between. CDR1 is LGHDT and CDR2 is YNNKEL in the germline V gene (reference sequence). The CDR3 covers 15 residues. CDR3: CASSQVPTIIETQYF. CDR3 bases: TGTGCCAGCAGCCAAGTTCCGACAATTATAGAGACCCAGTACTTC.

The chain has TRBV5-3 and TRBJ2-3; 13 nucleotides match TRBD2. TRBV5-3 is flagged as an ORF with uncertain function. The CDR3 runs to 16 residues. V lost 4 bases to trimming and J lost 1 base; unmatched junction nucleotides: 3. CDR3 sequence: CARSIGLAGGTDTQYF. The CDR3 bases are TGTGCCAGAAGCATCGGACTAGCGGGGGGCACAGATACGCAGTATTTT.

This clone was picked up one time. This chain connects TRBV7-9 to TRBJ2-2, with D possibly being TRBD2 (6 bases). The V end lost 11 bases, the J end lost 2 bases, and 12 bases lay between the germline ends. The CDR3 loop spans 13 amino acids. CDR1 and CDR2 (germline): SEHNR, FQNEAQ (reference sequence). The CDR3 region is CAGGSGNTGELFF. The CDR3 coding sequence is TGTGCCGGGGGGTCTGGAAACACCGGGGAGCTGTTTTTT.

The rearrangement joins TRBV28 to TRBJ2-1, with 7 positions matching TRBD2. Looked up from germline, CDR1 is MDHEN and CDR2 is SYDVKM. Germline trimming cut 11 bases from V and 5 bases from J; bases unmatched to any gene: 6. CDR3 length: 12 residues. The DNA for the CDR3 is TGTGCCGCGGCGGGAGTAAACAATGAGCAGTTCTTC. Its protein is CAAAGVNNEQFF.

The chain is built from TRBV28 and TRBJ2-5; 11 nucleotides agree with TRBD2. V was clipped by 6 bases and J by 5 bases; unmatched bases: 8. The CDR3 is 15 amino acids. Germline CDR1 reads MDHEN; CDR2 reads SYDVKM. CDR3 coding DNA: TGTGCCAGCAGCTTAGTAGCGGGAGGGGCGGAGACCCAGTACTTC. This encodes CASSLVAGGAETQYF.

The gene calls are TRBV18 and TRBJ2-5; 7 bases are a match to TRBD2. Germline V CDR1 and CDR2: KGHSH, LQKENI. This CDR3 has 11 residues. V lost 3 bases and J lost 9; bases outside the gene matches: 1. Written as DNA, the CDR3 is TGTGCCAGCTCACCGGGGGGGGCCCAGTACTTC. Protein: CASSPGGAQYF.

The chain carries TRBV11-2 and TRBJ2-3; D might be TRBD2 (6 bases). CDR3 length: 14 residues. Germline V gives CDR1 SGHAT, CDR2 FQNNGV. V dropped 6 bases and J dropped 0 bases, with 10 bases sitting between them. CDR3 nucleotides: TGTGCCAGCAGGAGGGACTTTAGCACAGATACGCAGTATTTT. Translation gives CASRRDFSTDTQYF.

This rearrangement joins TRBV3-1 (or the pseudogene TRBV3-2) to TRBJ2-4; D is unresolved. CDR3 length: 16 amino acids. V lost 4 bases, J lost 2 bases, and 15 bases lay in between. CDR1 is LGHDT and CDR2 is YNNKEL in the germline V gene (reference sequence). CDR3 sequence: CASSPYGGATKNIQYF. CDR3 DNA: TGTGCCAGCAGCCCATACGGCGGCGCGACCAAAAACATTCAGTACTTC.

The rearrangement uses TRBV29-1 and TRBJ1-1; TRBD1 might be the D (6 bases). The V gene's germline CDR1 is SQVTM and CDR2 ANQGSEA. V gave up 1 base and J gave up 6 bases, with 12 bases separating them. This CDR3 contains 13 residues. The CDR3 DNA sequence: TGCAGCGTTGAAGTAGTGGCAGGGGCTGAAGCTTTCTTT. Encoded protein: CSVEVVAGAEAFF. The full variable domain, in which reference TRBV29-1 and TRBJ1-1 provide the parts outside the CDR3, is SAVISQKPSRDICQRGTSLTIQCQVDSQVTMMFWYRQQPGQSLTLIATANQGSEATYESGFVIDKFPISRPNLTFSTLTVSNMSPEDSSIYLCSVEVVAGAEAFFGQGTRLTVV.

The gene calls are TRBV7-3 and TRBJ1-2; no clear D. From germline, CDR1 is SGHTA and CDR2 FQGTGA. Trimming took off 4 bases at V and 1 base at J, with 10 bases between the two ends. The CDR3 has 14 residues. The CDR3 DNA reads TGTGCCAGCAGCTCCAACGCGGGTAACTATGGCTACACCTTC. Residues: CASSSNAGNYGYTF.